The clone carrying this TCR beta chain has only a few counts. Its specificity is unknown. This entry comes from a study of cytomegalovirus exposure and HLA in healthy donors. The study's findings and limits: In vitro testing confirmed three CMV-associated chains as specific for CMV antigens.

Donors counted as nominally healthy when sampled, yet unrecorded immune exposures were likely. This CDR3 region has 15 residues. The ends lost 6 bases at V and 7 bases at J; junction bases unmatched: 11. Germline lookup yields CDR1 MDHEN and CDR2 SYDVKM. PCR involved 60 Vbeta and 13 Jbeta primers. Sequencing was performed with immunoSEQ multiplex PCR; in TCRdb, only in-frame clones are kept and a portion is missing. Among 150,000 to 200,000 clones, around 85% were seen once, and the ten largest hold 1%. The sequence derives from a boy aged 2 to 10 in good health and CMV-seronegative. The sample was PBMCs. The chain has TRBV28 and TRBJ1-4, with TRBD1 identical over 7 bases. In DNA form, the CDR3 reads TGTGCCAGCAGCCCCCCCGGGACAGCTCGTGAAAAACTGTTTTTT. Translated: CASSPPGTAREKLFF.